This TCR beta chain was documented in a study of cytomegalovirus exposure and HLA in healthy donors (dated by TCRdb to 2015 to 2018). Study-level background: An earlier analysis of some 600 of the donors reported approximately 280 Gb of sequence data and 117 million unique TCR beta sequences obtained from about 200 million T cells. An early release that covered about 600 HLA-typed donors contained approximately 320 gigabases of sequencing data and around 85 million unique TCR sequences. Among the roughly 400 genotyped donors, approximately 82% belonged to the genetic ancestry cluster associated with self-reported Caucasian donors. The study aimed to test whether cataloging public T cell receptors could reveal signatures of past pathogen exposure. The study used immunosequencing to profile the T cell repertoires of 670 or so subjects and linked those repertoires to cytomegalovirus serostatus. In addition to the first cohort of 666 subjects, a separate validation cohort of 130 or so different subjects was used. To predict cytomegalovirus infection status, the study brought together high-throughput TCR immunosequencing, statistical association of individual TCRs with disease status, and machine learning. In a later analysis, previously published TCR beta repertoires from 550 to 700 donors were re-analyzed and high-resolution HLA genotyping was added so that TCR occurrence patterns could be studied. Rather than drawing on any new phenotypic data, the later analysis identified candidate immune exposures from TCR beta sequences and the way those sequences occurred across donors. In an earlier analysis of a few hundred of the donors, high-throughput TCR beta sequencing was used to judge whether each TCR beta V gene segment behaved as functional or pseudogenic. Donor age, sex, ethnicity and CMV serostatus were compiled alongside the repertoire data. In a later genetic analysis, genome-wide SNP genotypes for about three fifths of the roughly 670 donors were used, and that subset was treated as a discovery cohort. Every discovery cohort repertoire had been produced on one sequencing platform. Both class I and class II loci were covered by HLA typing, at four-digit resolution. Typing coverage differed by locus: A, B, C, DRB1 and DQB1 were typed in roughly 620-630 donors, DQA1 in roughly 510, DPA1 in 600 to 610, and DPB1 in around 490. Roughly five DR-DQ haplotypes were handled as single units for association and clustering because linkage in the cohort was strong. Among a few hundred genotyped donors of the cohort, an average of roughly 240,000 unique TCR beta nucleotide sequences were sequenced per donor, around 20% of them non-productive. Here is what the overall study found, with its caveats: An earlier analysis of 587 of the donors showed that most TCR beta V segments appeared in productive rearrangements either about 90% or about 30% of the time, which broadly matched IMGT annotations. Strong co-occurrence of HLA alleles, especially DR and DQ, made assigning TCR associations to individual alleles difficult. A cluster of highly shared sequence variants was judged likely to be a technical artifact of the sequencing pipeline. HLA typing was unavailable for some donors at each locus, so association tests used only the typed subset. Sequencing depth was assumed to be roughly uniform across donors in the presence/absence analyses, though that assumption may not hold. For the cohort, immune exposure information was limited to CMV serostatus. In a later analysis, HLA-associated TCR beta chains were found to be more clonally expanded and to have lower generation probabilities than equally common non-associated chains. According to a later analysis, most CMV-associated TCR beta chains appeared to be HLA-restricted, and the HLA associations seemed to be driven largely by CMV exposure. According to the authors, the approach could potentially be generalized to other disease states and immunological phenotypes. According to a later analysis, parvovirus B19, influenza, CMV and Epstein-Barr virus appeared linked to several top co-occurrence clusters. A further reported finding was that TCR beta sequences accurately predicted the HLA-A and HLA-B alleles for most subjects in the first cohort. A later genetic analysis reported fewer N-insertions in productive TCRs among donors in an Asian-associated ancestry cluster than the 666-donor mean. A total of 150 to 200 TCR beta chains were listed by the study as associated with cytomegalovirus. In both the original and validation cohorts, the classifier was reported to diagnose cytomegalovirus status with high specificity and sensitivity. Specific HLA alleles were associated with over 15,000 TCR beta sequences at a false discovery rate of 0.05 in a later analysis. The earlier analysis of about 600 of the donors excluded over 15 rarely observed V segments, including chromosome 9 orphons, because counts were too low. Linkage disequilibrium might explain the correlated functional status among segregating V segments, but an unknown experimental factor could not be ruled out. While some public TCRs were present in many individuals, most TCR sequences turned up only very rarely across donors. An association between a missense DCLRE1C variant and V-gene and J-gene trimming of TCR beta chains was found in a later genetic analysis and replicated in an independent cohort. Only TCR beta chains were sequenced in this cohort, and the absence of alpha or paired-chain data limited detectable features. Three of the identified cytomegalovirus-associated TCR beta chains were confirmed in vitro to be specific for cytomegalovirus antigens. A later analysis found that TCR association rates varied across HLA loci, with DRB1 alleles showing the most associated TCRs and HLA-C alleles the fewest.

Library construction relied on the immunoSEQ multiplex PCR assay. For the multiplex PCR, a mixture combining 60 forward primers for TCR Vbeta segments and 13 reverse primers for TCR Jbeta segments was used. The CDR3 region of rearranged TCR beta genes was amplified from genomic DNA with a multiplex PCR assay. The amplified TCR beta libraries were sequenced on the Illumina HiSeq System as 87-base-pair reads. The authors processed their data as follows. A later analysis tallied around 80 million unique TCR beta chains across the 550 to 850 repertoires, and some 12 million of those chains were shared by two or more donors. Raw reads were error-corrected and collapsed into unique sequences with a nearest-neighbor algorithm that merged closely related sequences to remove PCR and sequencing errors. To assign V, D and J gene segments, CDR3 sequences were aligned to IMGT reference sequences. Each retained sequence needed at least a six-nucleotide match to both a V gene segment and a J gene segment. Rearrangements were called productive when the CDR3 lacked stop codons and stayed in frame with V and J; all others were non-productive. CDR3 was defined by IMGT convention, running from the second conserved V-encoded cysteine to the conserved J-encoded phenylalanine. Sequences without an unambiguous match to a single V gene segment were excluded from the earlier analysis of almost 600 of the donors. An earlier analysis of 587 of the donors classified V segments as functional when productive rearrangements were above 56.7% and as segregating when the standard deviation between donors was above 5%. A statistical classification framework was developed to diagnose cytomegalovirus status using the catalog of TCR beta chain sequences. In a later analysis, V and J genes were assigned by comparing TCR nucleotide sequences against IMGT/GENE-DB human TR gene sequences. A later analysis assigned CDR3 sequences and most-parsimonious VDJ recombination scenarios with the TCRdist pipeline. In a later analysis, every TCR beta chain was defined by the combination of its CDR3 amino acid sequence and its V-gene family, and reads without a unique V-gene family were dropped. A later analysis removed 550 to 650 highly shared, low-generation-probability nucleotide sequences to deal with suspected cross-contamination and a sequencing artifact. A later analysis calculated a clonal expansion index for each public chain from normalized within-repertoire ranks of inferred template counts. Generation probabilities in a later analysis came from a VDJ recombination model fitted to out-of-frame rearrangements, and those results were checked against IGoR. In a later analysis, hypergeometric tests were used to score TCR-TCR, TCR-HLA and TCR-CMV co-occurrence, with a repertoire-size bias correction applied to TCR pairs. False discovery rates were estimated in a later analysis by permuting HLA or CMV assignments 20 times. In a later analysis, co-occurring TCRs were grouped using DBSCAN, with TCRdist sequence similarity added in when clustering inside HLA-allele-positive subsets. For co-occurrence clustering, repertoires with fewer than 30,000 or more than 120,000 public chains were excluded, along with about five repertoires with anomalous nucleotide sharing. Not all clones reach the TCRdb copy of this immuneACCESS table, which keeps in-frame sequences only. Checked studies attribute under half of the gap to unresolved V genes and leave the rest unexplained. The V and J calls and the clone size are those of that table, but D and trimming were determined from the DNA. This sample has 150,000 or so clones in its table, and about 74% of those were observed once. Jointly, the top ten make up 10% to 15% of the sample.

The cohort consisted of 600 or so healthy bone marrow donors. All cohort members were sampled while nominally healthy, although unrecorded immune exposures were likely present. The donor tested CMV seropositive, placing the donor among the roughly 300 seropositive members of the cohort. A peripheral blood sample was provided by each donor, and peripheral blood mononuclear cells were used for TCR beta sequencing. Genomic DNA was extracted from the blood cell samples with the Qiagen DNeasy Blood Extraction Kit. Notes on this clone: There is no known antigen for this receptor. No base quality information exists; no much larger clone differs at one position.

The sequenced sample was PBMCs. The sequence was collected from a man in his forties in good health and CMV-seropositive.

The nucleotide sequence is given as TGTGCCAGCAGCGAGCGGGAGGCTTCCTACGAGCAGTACTTC. Translated, it reads CASSEREASYEQYF. The V and J genes are TRBV7-6 and TRBJ2-7, and TRBD2 aligns with 9 junction nucleotides. CDR3 length: 14 amino acids, cysteine to phenylalanine. The entry retains the CDR3 DNA only, 42 bases that are in frame from base 1. V lost 5 bases and J lost 1 base, and the count of bases not matched to a germline gene is 3. The germline V gene encodes CDR1 SGHVS and CDR2 FNYEAQ. Joined to the reference TRBV7-6 and TRBJ2-7 proteins, this CDR3 gives the full variable domain: GAGVSQSPRYKVTKRGQDVALRCDPISGHVSLYWYRQALGQGPEFLTYFNYEAQQDKSGLPNDRFSAERPEGSISTLTIQRTEQRDSAMYRCASSEREASYEQYFGPGTRLTVT.